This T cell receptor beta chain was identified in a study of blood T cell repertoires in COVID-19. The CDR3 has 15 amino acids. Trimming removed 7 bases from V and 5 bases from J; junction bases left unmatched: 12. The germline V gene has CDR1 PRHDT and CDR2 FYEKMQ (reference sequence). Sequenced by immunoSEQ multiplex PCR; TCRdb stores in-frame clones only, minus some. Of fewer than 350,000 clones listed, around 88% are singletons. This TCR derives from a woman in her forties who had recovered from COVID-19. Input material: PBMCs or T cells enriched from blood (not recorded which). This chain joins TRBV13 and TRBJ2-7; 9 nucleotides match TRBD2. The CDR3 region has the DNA TGTGCCAGCACCATCGGTGCGGGGGGGTCCCACGAGCAGTACTTC. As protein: CASTIGAGGSHEQYF.